This T cell receptor (beta chain) is from a study of T cell repertoires in cytomegalovirus infection. Across the whole study: Peptides in the study included HLA-C-restricted and HLA-B-restricted CMV epitopes. Public TCR beta signatures indicated both CMV infection and matching HLA type.

Remarks on this clonotype: The target antigen is unknown.

Study-wide results and limits: Across the ex vivo response, the dominant clonotypes were HLA-C-restricted CMV-specific TCR beta clonotypes.

TCRdb used MiXCR to reprocess the reads, holding one entry per CDR3 protein. Found here are fewer than 1,000,000 distinct CDR3 sequences, around 30% of them singletons; the top ten hold over 11%. J lost 0 bases, V lost 3 bases, and 8 bases had no gene match. Germline CDR1 and CDR2: SGHRS and YFSETQ. This CDR3 comprises 17 residues. The sequencing here drew on cultured CD8+ T cells from PBMCs, taken from culture after CMV antigen stimulation. This chain links TRBV5-1 with TRBJ2-2; TRBD1 agrees at 7 bases. The receptor was isolated from a human donor in good health (CMV status not recorded). Some clones in this sample may be carry-over from other donors' samples. Here the CDR3 reads CASSSPPGTANTGELFF. CDR3 DNA: TGCGCCAGCAGCTCACCCCCCGGGACAGCGAACACCGGGGAGCTGTTTTTT.